This is a list of T cell receptor beta chains from one sample in a study of regulatory T cells in long-lasting Graves disease. MiXCR, run by TCRdb on the multiplex PCR reads, gives a single entry per CDR3 protein. The sample comprises almost 350,000 distinct CDR3 sequences, roughly a fifth of which are singletons, and roughly 27% rests with the top ten. This specimen consisted of peripheral blood mononuclear cells (PBMCs), obtained when the disease was refractory, from a patient treated with antithyroid drugs. All receptors come from a female donor with Graves disease. Each CDR3 is given with its conserved first and last residue. D genes are given only for firm matches. Not every row has a clone size; where given, it reads once, few, many or a size class.

CDR3nt	CDR3aa	v_gene	j_gene	abundance	d_gene
TGTGCCAGCAGCCCCGGGACAGTAATCAATCAGCCCCAGCATTTT	CASSPGTVINQPQHF	TRBV7-2	TRBJ1-5	-	TRBD1
TGTGCCTGGAGAAGGCGGGAGGTCAACGAGCAGTACTTC	CAWRRREVNEQYF	TRBV30	TRBJ2-7	-	TRBD2
TGTGCCAGCAGCGTAGACGGGAGGACCTACGAGCAGTACTTC	CASSVDGRTYEQYF	TRBV9	TRBJ2-7	few	TRBD2
TGTGCCAGCAGTCACGAACAGGGGCCCCATCAGCCCCAGCATTTT	CASSHEQGPHQPQHF	TRBV2	TRBJ1-5	many	TRBD1
TGTGCCAGCAGCTTGGGGGACCGAGGATGGGGCACTGAAGCTTTCTTT	CASSLGDRGWGTEAFF	TRBV5-5	TRBJ1-1	few	-
TGTGCCATTGCAACAGGGCCCCGCGGGCTTAACTATGGCTACACCTTC	CAIATGPRGLNYGYTF	TRBV10-3	TRBJ1-2	-	-
TGTGCCAGTAGTACGACAGGGACAACCTACGAGCAGTACTTC	CASSTTGTTYEQYF	TRBV19	TRBJ2-7	few	TRBD1
TGTGCCAGCAGTCCAACTCCGGGACAGGCGACCTACGAGCAGTACTTC	CASSPTPGQATYEQYF	TRBV27	TRBJ2-7	few	TRBD1
TGTGCCACCAGCGAGACTGGACAGGGGAATCAGCCCCAGCATTTT	CATSETGQGNQPQHF	TRBV15	TRBJ1-5	many	TRBD1
TGTGCCAGCAGCTTAGCTAGCGCGCCAGATACGCAGTATTTT	CASSLASAPDTQYF	TRBV7-2	TRBJ2-3	-	-
TGCAGTGCTGGGGTCACTGATCAGCCCCAGCATTTT	CSAGVTDQPQHF	TRBV20-1	TRBJ1-5	-	-
TGTGCCAGCAGCTGGGACGGGAACTACGAGCAGTACTTC	CASSWDGNYEQYF	TRBV5-5	TRBJ2-7	many	-
TGTGCCAGCAGTTTTCGAGGACAGGGAGGGGGCTACACCTTC	CASSFRGQGGGYTF	TRBV28	TRBJ1-2	many	TRBD1
TGTGCCAGCAGCCCACCCGGGGCGGTAAGCACTGAAGCTTTCTTT	CASSPPGAVSTEAFF	TRBV9	TRBJ1-1	-	-